The sequence of this TCR beta chain was determined in a study of blood T cell repertoires in COVID-19. Study overall: Acute and convalescent COVID-19 specimens originated in the United States, Italy and Spain. T cells, B-cell-depleted T cells, or PBMCs supplied cDNA or gDNA.

Germline-derived CDR1 and CDR2 are LGHDT and YNNKEL (reference sequence). This CDR3 is built from 16 residues. Trimming removed 0 bases at V and 9 bases at J, with 21 bases between. In the original analysis: The assay estimated nucleated cells by amplifying reference gene primers. Using immunoSEQ multiplex PCR, the repertoire was profiled, and TCRdb retains in-frame clones only, with some absent. V and J calls and clone size are those listed in that table; D and trimming were worked out from the DNA. The sample has 120,000 or so clones, around nine tenths seen once. The J gene is TRBJ2-7, the V gene TRBV3-1 (or the pseudogene TRBV3-2); a possible D gene is TRBD2 (6 bases). The origin of this receptor is a human donor in a cohort sampled during active COVID-19. Sample: peripheral blood. The CDR3 sequence: CASSQDRRGGFNGQYF. The CDR3 nucleotides read TGTGCCAGCAGCCAAGACAGGCGGGGAGGCTTTAATGGGCAGTACTTC.